What follows are 10 T cell receptor beta chains derived from one specimen sequenced in a study of blood T cell repertoires in COVID-19. Some clones are missing from TCRdb's copy, which holds only in-frame ones; the method was immunoSEQ multiplex PCR. Of roughly 220,000 clones detected, about nine tenths appear once; the ten largest clones hold over 4.5%. The specimen was peripheral blood. These receptor sequences come from a man older than 75 with acute or convalescent COVID-19.

The rearrangement links TRBV3-1 (or the pseudogene TRBV3-2) to TRBJ2-1, with 9 bases matching TRBD1. Germline CDR1 reads LGHDT; CDR2 reads YNNKEL (reference sequence). The CDR3 is 14 amino acids. The junction had 3 bases not matched to a gene; V was cut back by 4 bases and J by 5 bases. CDR3 residues: CASSPRDRDNEQFF. The CDR3 bases are TGTGCCAGCAGCCCCCGGGACAGGGACAATGAGCAGTTCTTC.

The chain links TRBV7-3 to TRBJ2-1; D may be TRBD2 (7 bases). CDR3 length: 14 amino acids. Germline values: CDR1 SGHTA, CDR2 FQGTGA. Trimming removed 4 bases at V and 8 bases at J, with 15 bases between. CDR3 region: CASSSRLGGDEQFF. In DNA, the CDR3 is TGTGCCAGCAGCTCCCGTCTAGGGGGGGATGAGCAGTTCTTC.

This clone was seen just once. V usage is TRBV5-4 and J usage is TRBJ1-4; the D is unclear. CDR1 is SGHNT and CDR2 is YYREEE in the germline V gene (reference sequence). V lost 4 bases and J 5 bases, leaving 6 bases between the germline ends. This CDR3 contains 12 residues. The CDR3 loop is CASSGENEKLFF. Here the CDR3 DNA reads TGTGCCAGCAGCGGAGAGAATGAAAAACTGTTTTTT.

The V gene is TRBV19, the J gene TRBJ2-7, with 9 bases fitting TRBD1. Germline assignment: CDR1 LNHDA and CDR2 SQIVND (reference sequence). The CDR3 length is 14 residues. V lost 4 bases and J lost 2; bases outside the gene matches: 3. The CDR3 sequence: CASSTGTGTYEQYF. The CDR3 nucleotides read TGTGCCAGTAGTACCGGGACAGGGACCTACGAGCAGTACTTC.

In its sample, this clone was seen once. The rearrangement joins TRBV11-3 to TRBJ2-5; 13 bases are shared with TRBD2. After removal of 4 bases from V and 3 bases from J, the junction contained 8 bases not matched to a gene. The CDR3 runs 17 residues. From germline, CDR1 is SGHNT and CDR2 YENEEA. CDR3: CASSSPGLAGREETQYF. In nucleotides, the CDR3 is TGTGCCAGCAGCTCCCCGGGACTAGCGGGAAGGGAAGAGACCCAGTACTTC.

The chain couples TRBV12-3 or TRBV12-4 to TRBJ1-1; possible D gene TRBD1, 5 bases. V gave up 5 bases and J gave up 1 base, with 8 bases separating them. CDR3 length equals 13 residues. The CDR3 reads CASSGDRNTEAFF. CDR3 in DNA: TGTGCCAGCAGTGGAGACAGGAACACTGAAGCTTTCTTT.

This rearrangement joins TRBV5-4 to TRBJ2-5; TRBD2 might be the D (5 bases). CDR3 length equals 15 residues. The V end lost 0 bases, the J end lost 1 base, and 10 bases lay between the germline ends. Germline V lookup: CDR1 SGHNT, CDR2 YYREEE (reference sequence). CDR3 nucleotides: TGTGCCAGCAGCTTGGGAGGGATACTCCAAGAGACCCAGTACTTC. This gives the protein CASSLGGILQETQYF.

The chain has TRBV7-2 and TRBJ2-3; D is uncertain. Germline lookup yields CDR1 SGHTA and CDR2 FQGNSA. Trimming left V 3 bases short and J 0 bases short, with 10 bases between. CDR3 size: 15 residues. CDR3 DNA sequence: TGTGCCAGCAGCTTTGGAGCCTACAGCACAGATACGCAGTATTTT. It translates to CASSFGAYSTDTQYF.

The CDR3 loop reads CASSLAGGPYDEQYF. Here the CDR3 DNA reads TGTGCCAGCAGTTTAGCGGGAGGGCCTTACGACGAGCAGTACTTC. The chain is built from TRBV27 and TRBJ2-7; 9 nucleotides agree with TRBD2. The CDR3 is 15 residues long. Germline V gives CDR1 MNHEY, CDR2 SMNVEV (reference sequence). With 2 bases clipped from V and 5 bases from J, the junction kept 7 bases outside the gene matches.

The chain joins TRBV5-6 to TRBJ1-5, with 11 bases aligning to TRBD1. V gave up 4 bases and J gave up 3 bases; unmatched junction bases: 9. The CDR3 extends over 17 amino acids. The germline V gene encodes CDR1 SGHDT and CDR2 YYEEEE. The CDR3 DNA reads TGTGCCAGCAGCCTCTGGACAGGGGGCATGATCAATCAGCCCCAGCATTTT. It encodes CASSLWTGGMINQPQHF.